Below are 31 T cell receptor beta chains sequenced from a single sample in a study of blood T cells in healthy people across ages. Next came a second PCR, run for about 6 to 12 cycles, which used a sample-barcoded 5' primer along with a J-beta primer mix. TCRdb fed the 5' RACE reads into MiXCR, producing one record per CDR3 protein. The table includes approximately 810,000 distinct CDR3 sequences, 25% to 35% detected once. Material for sequencing was blood. These receptors were taken from a woman older than 75 in good health.

The genes are TRBV27 and TRBJ2-5; D is possibly TRBD1 or TRBD2 (5 bases each). V was shortened by 6 bases and J by 7 bases, with 24 bases between the two germline ends. The length of the CDR3 is 16 residues. CDR1 and CDR2 from the germline V gene are MNHEY and SMNVEV (reference sequence). CDR3 in DNA: TGTGCCAGCAGCCTCGGGGTTGGGGCCAGGGCAGTGACCCAGTACTTC. Translating gives CASSLGVGARAVTQYF.

The chain couples TRBV7-2 to TRBJ2-1, with D perhaps matching TRBD2 (6 bases). V lost 1 base to trimming and J lost 2 bases, with 18 bases between them. CDR1 is SGHTA and CDR2 is FQGNSA in the germline V gene. The CDR3 runs to 18 residues. This chain's CDR3 is CASSLGGEEGRPYNEQFF. The CDR3 DNA follows: TGTGCCAGCAGCTTAGGGGGGGAAGAGGGCCGACCCTACAATGAGCAGTTCTTC.

The CDR3 spells CSARAPRGSGNQPQHF. Written as DNA, the CDR3 is TGCAGTGCTAGAGCCCCGAGAGGGTCAGGAAATCAGCCCCAGCATTTT. The chain employs TRBV20-1 and TRBJ1-5; D unresolved. Trimming removed 1 base at V and 4 bases at J, with 17 bases between. Germline CDR1 reads DFQATT; CDR2 reads SNEGSKA (reference sequence). The CDR3 is made up of 16 amino acids.

This clonotype was observed many times. The chain couples TRBV18 to TRBJ1-6, with D possibly matching TRBD1 (6 bases). This CDR3 has 16 residues. Germline CDR1 and CDR2: KGHSH and LQKENI. V shed 4 bases and J shed 10 bases, with 20 bases lying between them. The CDR3: CASSLHSGDTGSPLHF. In nucleotides, the CDR3 is TGTGCCAGCTCACTTCATTCAGGGGACACAGGATCACCCCTCCACTTT. Full variable domain (remainder filled in from reference TRBV18 and TRBJ1-6): NAGVMQNPRHLVRRRGQEARLRCSPMKGHSHVYWYRQLPEEGLKFMVYLQKENIIDESGMPKERFSAEFPKEGPSILRIQQVVRGDSAAYFCASSLHSGDTGSPLHFGNGTRLTVT.

This chain connects TRBV28 to TRBJ2-5; D is possibly TRBD1 (5 bases). The germline CDR1 and CDR2 sequences are MDHEN and SYDVKM. This CDR3 comprises 15 residues. The germline V and J ends were trimmed by 4 bases and 2 bases, with 14 bases remaining between them. CDR3 region: CASSSAGKPQETQYF. Here the CDR3 DNA reads TGTGCCAGCAGTTCCGCAGGGAAACCTCAAGAGACCCAGTACTTC.

This clonotype was seen ten or more times. The chain recombines TRBV20-1 with TRBJ2-1; TRBD2 matches at 7 bases. Germline CDR1 reads DFQATT; CDR2 reads SNEGSKA (reference sequence). The V and J ends lost 5 bases and 6 bases, in that order; junction bases with no gene match: 4. The CDR3 loop spans 12 amino acids. The CDR3 DNA sequence: TGCAGTGCTCCACCTAGCGGCAATGAGCAGTTCTTC. Translation gives CSAPPSGNEQFF.

The table lists this clonotype with many counts. V is TRBV20-1 and J is TRBJ1-6; TRBD1 might be the D (5 bases). Germline CDR1 reads DFQATT; CDR2 reads SNEGSKA (reference sequence). Trimming stripped 6 bases from V and 8 bases from J, with 17 bases between. This CDR3 is built from 14 residues. The chain's CDR3 is CSAPLGGGHSPLHF. The CDR3 nucleotides are TGCAGTGCCCCCTTAGGCGGGGGACATTCACCCCTCCACTTT.

This clonotype was picked up many times. This chain uses TRBV10-3 with TRBJ2-5; D remains unclear. The CDR3 has 16 residues. The germline V and J ends were trimmed by 0 bases and 0 bases, with 11 bases remaining between them. CDR1 is ENHRY, CDR2 SYGVKD, per germline. Written as DNA, the CDR3 is TGTGCCATCAGTGAGTCGACAAGTCGGGACCAAGAGACCCAGTACTTC. This encodes CAISESTSRDQETQYF.

In its sample, this clonotype was seen many times. CDR3 nucleotides: TGTGCCAGCAGGGACCACCTGATTTTTGGTAGGGCTACAGATACGCAGTATTTT. Protein product: CASRDHLIFGRATDTQYF. V usage is TRBV11-2 and J usage is TRBJ2-3, with D unclear. CDR3 size: 18 residues. The V gene's germline CDR1 is SGHAT and CDR2 FQNNGV. Trimming pared 6 bases from V and 3 bases from J, leaving 25 bases between.

This clonotype was counted a few times. This sequence joins TRBV10-2 and TRBJ1-3; no reliable D call. Looked up from germline, CDR1 is WSHSY and CDR2 is SAAADI. The CDR3 covers 14 residues. V was cut by 4 bases and J by 2 bases, with 9 bases left in between. CDR3: CASSVSQPGNTIYF. As DNA, the CDR3 is TGCGCCAGCAGTGTGTCACAGCCTGGAAACACCATATATTTT.

This clonotype has only a few counts. This chain joins TRBV2 and TRBJ2-3; 8 bases map to TRBD2. The CDR3 is made up of 15 amino acids. Germline lookup yields CDR1 SNHLY and CDR2 FYNNEI. Germline trimming cut 7 bases from V and 0 bases from J; bases unmatched to any gene: 6. DNA for the CDR3: TGTGCCAGCAAAACTAGCGGCTCTAGCACAGATACGCAGTATTTT. Its protein product is CASKTSGSSTDTQYF.

There are many counts of this clonotype. This sequence joins TRBV13 and TRBJ2-1; 14 positions match TRBD2. After removal of 5 bases from V and 6 bases from J, the junction contained 6 bases not matched to a gene. CDR1 and CDR2 from the germline V gene are PRHDT and FYEKMQ (reference sequence). CDR3 length: 16 amino acids. CDR3: CASSPEGTSGGNEQFF. In DNA, the CDR3 is TGTGCCAGCAGCCCCGAGGGGACTAGCGGGGGCAATGAGCAGTTCTTC.

This chain links TRBV3-1 with TRBJ1-1; tentatively, D is TRBD1 (5 bases). The CDR3 is 17 amino acids. The ends were cut back, 0 bases at V and 1 base at J, with 15 bases in the middle. Germline CDR1 LGHDT, CDR2 YNNKEL (reference sequence). CDR3 DNA: TGTGCCAGCAGCCAAGACAATCCGTGGGGCTGGAACACTGAAGCTTTCTTT. Translation: CASSQDNPWGWNTEAFF.

V usage is TRBV6-4 and J usage is TRBJ2-3, with 9 bases lining up with TRBD2. The V and J ends lost 3 bases and 4 bases, in that order; junction bases with no gene match: 8. Germline V gives CDR1 MRHNA, CDR2 SNTAGT. This CDR3 has 16 amino acids. CDR3 DNA: TGTGCCAGCAGTGAACGTCTAGCGGGGAGGGCAGATACGCAGTATTTT. It is translated as CASSERLAGRADTQYF.

There are many counts of this clonotype. The gene calls are TRBV5-1 and TRBJ2-3, with D unresolved. Germline lookup yields CDR1 SGHRS and CDR2 YFSETQ. The CDR3 spans 15 residues. Trimming shortened V by 0 bases and J by 0 bases, and 8 bases separated the two germline ends. The CDR3 spells CASSLGASSTDTQYF. CDR3 coding DNA: TGCGCCAGCAGCTTGGGGGCATCGAGCACAGATACGCAGTATTTT.

This clonotype showed up just once. The gene calls are TRBV9 and TRBJ2-3; D is perhaps TRBD1 (6 bases). Germline V gene sequence: CDR1 SGDLS, CDR2 YYNGEE. Trimming removed 2 bases at V and 0 bases at J, with 13 bases between. The CDR3 sequence is 16 residues long. The DNA of the CDR3 is TGTGCCAGCAGCGTTCGACAGGATGCTAGCACAGATACGCAGTATTTT. This translates into CASSVRQDASTDTQYF.

The chain links TRBV10-3 to TRBJ2-2; weak D call: TRBD1 (6 bases). The CDR3 covers 15 residues. From germline, CDR1 is ENHRY and CDR2 SYGVKD. V was pared by 2 bases and J by 3 bases, with 10 bases between. The CDR3 coding sequence is TGTGCCATCAGTGAGGGGCAGGGGTACACCGGGGAGCTGTTTTTT. This translates into CAISEGQGYTGELFF.

There are many counts of this clonotype. V gene TRBV12-3 or TRBV12-4 combines with J gene TRBJ1-2; 7 bases align to TRBD1. The junction had 12 bases not matched to a gene; V was cut back by 6 bases and J by 8 bases. The CDR3 runs to 14 residues. The CDR3 nucleotides read TGTGCCAGCAGCCCCCTGGGAGGGGGCGGAGGCTACACCTTC. The encoded protein is CASSPLGGGGGYTF.

V is TRBV5-8 and J is TRBJ1-2; D call uncertain. Trimming removed 1 base from V and 7 bases from J, with 20 bases in between. CDR1 is SGHTS, CDR2 YDEGEE, per germline. CDR3 length: 16 amino acids. The CDR3, as DNA: TGTGCCAGCAGCTTGAGGGTTACGGGCAAAGGACGTGGCTACACCTTC. Protein: CASSLRVTGKGRGYTF.

V usage is TRBV11-2 and J usage is TRBJ1-1; maybe TRBD1 (5 bases). The CDR3 has 13 residues. Germline assignment: CDR1 SGHAT and CDR2 FQNNGV. V dropped 2 bases and J dropped 7 bases, with 11 bases sitting between them. CDR3 in amino acids: CASSLSRQGEAFF. As DNA, the CDR3 is TGTGCCAGCAGCTTATCACGGCAGGGTGAAGCTTTCTTT.

The chain combines TRBV7-9 with TRBJ1-6; D is possibly TRBD1 (5 bases). With 6 bases removed from V and 5 bases from J, the gap between germline ends came to 17 bases. Germline assignment: CDR1 SEHNR and CDR2 FQNEAQ (reference sequence). The CDR3 length is 16 residues. The CDR3 here is CASSQGTGFHNSPLHF. CDR3 bases: TGTGCCAGCAGTCAGGGCACAGGCTTCCATAATTCACCCCTCCACTTT.

In this sample, this clonotype turned up many times. This chain uses TRBV29-1 with TRBJ1-4; D may be TRBD1 (6 bases). Germline CDR1 reads SQVTM; CDR2 reads ANQGSEA. The CDR3 spans 13 residues. With 6 bases removed from V and 8 bases from J, the gap between germline ends came to 16 bases. The CDR3 coding sequence is TGCAGCGTCATGGGGGGCCTTGGAGAAAAACTGTTTTTT. It yields the protein CSVMGGLGEKLFF.

CDR3 sequence: CASSLSTARSQPQHF. Here the CDR3 DNA reads TGTGCCAGCAGCCTCTCGACAGCCAGGAGTCAGCCCCAGCATTTT. The chain links TRBV7-2 to TRBJ1-5; D possibly corresponds to TRBD1 (5 bases). The germline V gene has CDR1 SGHTA and CDR2 FQGNSA. The CDR3 totals 15 residues. V lost 5 bases, J lost 6 bases, and 17 bases lay in between.

At least ten counts were recorded for this clonotype. This rearrangement joins TRBV20-1 to TRBJ1-1; 8 nucleotides agree with TRBD1. There are 14 residues in the CDR3. Trimming cost V 0 bases and J 1 base; bases outside gene matches: 1. Germline V gives CDR1 DFQATT, CDR2 SNEGSKA (reference sequence). The DNA for the CDR3 is TGCAGTGCTAGAGATGGGACAGGGAACACTGAAGCTTTCTTT. It codes for CSARDGTGNTEAFF.

This clonotype was counted once. Possible read error: a much larger clone is one base away. The chain is built from TRBV10-3 and TRBJ1-1; 7 bases fit TRBD1. CDR3 size: 16 residues. CDR1 is ENHRY and CDR2 is SYGVKD in the germline V gene. The CDR3 protein is CAFSEGKGAPGTEAFF. The DNA of the CDR3 is TGTGCCTTCAGTGAGGGAAAGGGGGCGCCCGGGACTGAAGCTTTCTTT.

This clonotype was observed a few times. The V gene is TRBV2, the J gene TRBJ1-1; tentatively, D is TRBD1 (5 bases). Trimming stripped 2 bases from V and 0 bases from J, with 16 bases between. CDR3 length: 17 amino acids. CDR1 is SNHLY and CDR2 is FYNNEI in the germline V gene. CDR3 residues: CASSELGAGSVNTEAFF. The CDR3 region has the DNA TGTGCCAGCAGTGAACTGGGTGCAGGGTCGGTGAACACTGAAGCTTTCTTT.

The sample holds many counts of this clonotype. The genes are TRBV20-1 and TRBJ2-7; TRBD1 is a possible D gene (6 bases). The CDR3 extends over 13 amino acids. Germline V gene data show CDR1 as DFQATT and CDR2 as SNEGSKA (reference sequence). Trimming removed 6 bases at V and 2 bases at J, with 14 bases between. For the CDR3, the DNA is TGCAGTGCACCCAGGGGCCCCACCTACGAGCAGTACTTC. This translates into CSAPRGPTYEQYF.

The rearrangement joins TRBV27 to TRBJ1-6; tentatively, D is TRBD1 (5 bases). The CDR3 extends over 15 amino acids. Germline V gene sequence: CDR1 MNHEY, CDR2 SMNVEV (reference sequence). V was clipped by 3 bases and J by 5 bases, with 11 bases between them. The CDR3: CASSFLGRNNSPLHF. The DNA for the CDR3 is TGTGCCAGCAGTTTTCTGGGGCGGAATAATTCACCCCTCCACTTT.

There are many counts of this clonotype. This chain connects TRBV15 to TRBJ2-4; D is uncertain. V lost 8 bases to trimming and J lost 1 base, with 9 bases between them. The CDR3 sequence is 13 residues long. Germline CDR1 is LNHNV and CDR2 is YYDKDF (reference sequence). As DNA, the CDR3 is TGTGCCACCGGGAACCTCGCCAAAAACATTCAGTACTTC. This codes for CATGNLAKNIQYF.

This clonotype has ten or more counts. The chain recombines TRBV5-1 with TRBJ2-1, with D perhaps matching TRBD1 (6 bases). CDR3 length: 14 amino acids. CDR1 is SGHRS, CDR2 YFSETQ, per germline. Trimming shortened V by 0 bases and J by 7 bases, and 11 bases separated the two germline ends. In DNA form, the CDR3 reads TGCGCCAGCAGCTTGGCAGCAGGGGTAAATGAGCAGTTCTTC. It yields the protein CASSLAAGVNEQFF.

This chain uses TRBV19 with TRBJ1-2; 8 bases fit TRBD1. This CDR3 comprises 15 residues. Trimming took 5 bases from V and 3 from J; bases not matched to a gene: 8. CDR1 is LNHDA and CDR2 is SQIVND in the germline V gene (reference sequence). The CDR3 coding sequence is TGTGCCAGTAGTGCCCCAGGGGGCACGTACTATGGCTACACCTTC. This translates into CASSAPGGTYYGYTF.